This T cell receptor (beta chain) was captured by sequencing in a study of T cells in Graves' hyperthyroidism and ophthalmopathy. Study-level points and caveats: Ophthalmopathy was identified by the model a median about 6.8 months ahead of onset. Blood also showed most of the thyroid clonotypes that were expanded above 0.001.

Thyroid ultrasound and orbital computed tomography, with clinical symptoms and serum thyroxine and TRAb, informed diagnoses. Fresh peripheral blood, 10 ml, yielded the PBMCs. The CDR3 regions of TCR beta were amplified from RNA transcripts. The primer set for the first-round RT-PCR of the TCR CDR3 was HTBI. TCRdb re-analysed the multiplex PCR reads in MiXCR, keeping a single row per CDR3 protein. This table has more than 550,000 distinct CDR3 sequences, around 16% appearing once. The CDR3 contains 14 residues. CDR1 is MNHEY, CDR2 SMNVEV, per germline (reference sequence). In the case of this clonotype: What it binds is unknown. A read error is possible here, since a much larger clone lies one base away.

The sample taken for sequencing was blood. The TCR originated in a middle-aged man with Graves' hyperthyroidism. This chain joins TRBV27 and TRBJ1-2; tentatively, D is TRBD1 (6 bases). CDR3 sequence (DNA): TGTGCCAACAGTTTATCAAGGACAGTTTATGGCTACACCTTC. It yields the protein CANSLSRTVYGYTF.